This T cell receptor beta chain was identified in a study of cytotoxic CD8 clonotypes in ibrutinib-treated CLL. Study as a whole: On average, each sample had roughly 230,000 productive templates and 100,000 or so productive rearrangements.

Study conclusions and caveats: At ibrutinib response, clonality increased, and at progression it declined back toward baseline. Once treatment began, public clonotypes, which were uncommon, contracted or stayed stable.

The authors obtained approximately 2 micrograms of genomic DNA from cryopreserved PBMCs for TCR beta libraries. The repertoire was sequenced with immunoSEQ multiplex PCR; TCRdb's copy has only in-frame clones and lacks some. This sample has fewer than 400,000 clones; roughly 70% occur once, and the top ten carry approximately 6%. A word on this clone: The antigen is undetermined.

V lost 4 bases, J lost 7 bases, and 20 bases lay in between. CDR1 and CDR2 from the germline V gene are SGHRS and YFSETQ. This CDR3 region has 15 residues. The source material was PBMCs, sampled after 36 months of ibrutinib treatment. The chain recombines TRBV5-1 with TRBJ1-2, with D unresolved. The receptor was derived from a human donor with chronic lymphocytic leukemia. CDR3 sequence: CASSPTRTWEGGYTF. DNA for the CDR3: TGCGCCAGCAGCCCAACACGGACGTGGGAGGGTGGCTACACCTTC. The whole variable domain, filled in from reference TRBV5-1 and TRBJ1-2, reads KAGVTQTPRYLIKTRGQQVTLSCSPISGHRSVSWYQQTPGQGLQFLFEYFSETQRNKGNFPGRFSGRQFSNSRSEMNVSTLELGDSALYLCASSPTRTWEGGYTFGSGTRLTVV.